Listed here are 14 T cell receptor beta chains from one sample, sequenced in a study of response to subunit inactivated influenza vaccine. TCRdb re-called the RT-PCR reads with MiXCR, one entry per CDR3 protein. The table includes more than 150,000 distinct CDR3 sequences, around 8.8% detected once. The sample was non-naive T cells sorted from PBMCs, taken on the day of vaccination. These receptors were taken from a man over 45 who received an inactivated influenza vaccine.

This clonotype occurred many times. The chain employs TRBV10-3 and TRBJ2-1; perhaps D is TRBD1 or TRBD2 (5 bases each). Between the trimmed V and J ends, which lost 0 bases and 4 bases, there was a span of 13 bases. Germline V gives CDR1 ENHRY, CDR2 SYGVKD. This CDR3 is 16 amino acids long. In DNA, the CDR3 is TGTGCCATCAGTGAGTCGGTCAGGGAGACGTACAATGAGCAGTTCTTC. Its protein is CAISESVRETYNEQFF.

The rearrangement joins TRBV20-1 to TRBJ2-7; D perhaps matches TRBD2 (5 bases). V lost 6 bases to trimming and J lost 7 bases, with 22 bases between them. Germline CDR1 DFQATT, CDR2 SNEGSKA (reference sequence). This CDR3 spans 14 amino acids. DNA of the CDR3: TGCAGTGCAAGGTCCGGCACCCGGTGGGAGGAGCAGTACTTC. It encodes CSARSGTRWEEQYF.

This clonotype turned up a few times. The J gene is TRBJ2-7, the V gene TRBV4-2, with 7 bases lining up with TRBD1. V dropped 2 bases and J dropped 3; count of bases not matched to a gene: 10. From germline, CDR1 is LGHNA and CDR2 YNFKEQ. The CDR3 totals 16 residues. DNA for the CDR3: TGTGCCAGCAGCCAAATCGAACAGGGGAAAGACTACGAGCAGTACTTC. Its protein is CASSQIEQGKDYEQYF.

This clonotype was counted ten times or more. The chain uses TRBV5-1 and TRBJ2-3; 8 positions agree with TRBD1. From germline, CDR1 is SGHRS and CDR2 YFSETQ. CDR3 size: 17 residues. With 4 bases clipped from V and 4 bases from J, the junction kept 14 bases outside the gene matches. Here the CDR3 reads CASSPRMTGVFADTQYF. The CDR3 nucleotides read TGCGCCAGCAGCCCAAGAATGACAGGGGTGTTTGCAGATACGCAGTATTTT.

This clonotype occurred a few times. The genes are TRBV7-2 and TRBJ2-1; tentative D call: TRBD2 (5 bases). The CDR3 runs 15 residues. Germline V gene lookup returns CDR1 SGHTA and CDR2 FQGNSA. V lost 5 bases, J lost 6 bases, and 17 bases lay in between. The CDR3, as DNA: TGTGCCAGCAGCGGTCGTAAGGAGGCGGGCAATGAGCAGTTCTTC. Its protein product is CASSGRKEAGNEQFF.

The chain carries TRBV28 and TRBJ2-2; D call uncertain. The CDR3 runs 13 residues. Germline CDR1 and CDR2: MDHEN and SYDVKM. Trimming shortened V by 7 bases and J by 0 bases, and 6 bases separated the two germline ends. CDR3 DNA sequence: TGTGCCAGCACTAAGCCGAACACCGGGGAGCTGTTTTTT. This sequence encodes CASTKPNTGELFF.

This clonotype turned up a few times. This chain joins TRBV6-1 and TRBJ2-1; 7 nucleotides match TRBD2. There are 15 residues in the CDR3. From germline, CDR1 is MNHNS and CDR2 SASEGT. The V and J ends lost 2 bases and 5 bases, in that order; junction bases with no gene match: 6. The CDR3 loop reads CASSEWGGGHNEQFF. DNA for the CDR3: TGTGCCAGCAGTGAATGGGGGGGGGGACACAATGAGCAGTTCTTC.

Of note for this clonotype: A much larger clone is a single base away; this may be a read error. The rearrangement links TRBV4-3 to TRBJ2-7; 7 bases agree with TRBD2. This CDR3 has 15 residues. Germline CDR1 and CDR2: LGHNA and YSLEER. The CDR3 region is CTSSQGRDYWYEQYF. The CDR3 DNA reads TGCACCAGCAGCCAAGGGCGGGACTACTGGTACGAGCAGTACTTC.

V gene TRBV15 combines with J gene TRBJ2-3, with D unclear. Deletions cut 0 bases from V and 1 base from J, with 14 bases between. The CDR3 is 17 amino acids. Germline V gene sequence: CDR1 LNHNV, CDR2 YYDKDF (reference sequence). The CDR3 DNA is TGTGCCACCAGCAGAGATAACATTCAGCTACGCACAGATACGCAGTATTTT. Its translation: CATSRDNIQLRTDTQYF.

This clonotype was seen a few times. This sequence joins TRBV5-8 and TRBJ2-2; D remains ambiguous. The germline gives CDR1 SGHTS, CDR2 YDEGEE. CDR3 length: 14 residues. V was pared by 2 bases and J by 10 bases, with 15 bases between. CDR3 bases: TGTGCCAGCAGCTTCGTCCGGAACCCAGAGGAGCTGTTTTTT. Its translation: CASSFVRNPEELFF.

The gene calls are TRBV7-6 and TRBJ2-1; TRBD2 agrees at 8 bases. With 2 bases clipped from V and 3 bases from J, the junction kept 6 bases outside the gene matches. CDR3 length equals 16 residues. CDR1 and CDR2 from the germline V gene are SGHVS and FNYEAQ. This chain's CDR3 is CASSLLSSGYYNEQFF. The DNA of the CDR3 is TGTGCCAGCAGCTTACTCTCTAGCGGGTACTACAATGAGCAGTTCTTC. The whole variable domain, filled in from reference TRBV7-6 and TRBJ2-1, reads GAGVSQSPRYKVTKRGQDVALRCDPISGHVSLYWYRQALGQGPEFLTYFNYEAQQDKSGLPNDRFSAERPEGSISTLTIQRTEQRDSAMYRCASSLLSSGYYNEQFFGPGTRLTVL.

This clonotype was seen ten or more times. The CDR3 nucleotides read TGTGCCAGCAGCTCCACAGGGAAATACTATGGCTACACCTTC. Translated, it gives CASSSTGKYYGYTF. This chain links TRBV7-2 with TRBJ1-2, with TRBD1 as a possible D gene (6 bases). Per the germline V gene, CDR1 is SGHTA and CDR2 is FQGNSA. This CDR3 has 14 amino acids. Trimming cost V 4 bases and J 3 bases, with 12 bases left between them.

This clonotype was found a few times. V usage is TRBV9 and J usage is TRBJ2-2, with D unresolved. Trimming took 2 bases from V and 4 from J, leaving 15 bases between them. CDR3 length: 16 residues. Germline assignment: CDR1 SGDLS and CDR2 YYNGEE. This CDR3 reads CASSVSAGPSTGELFF. In DNA form, the CDR3 reads TGTGCCAGCAGCGTGAGTGCAGGCCCTAGCACCGGGGAGCTGTTTTTT.

This clonotype occurred a few times. The J gene is TRBJ1-1, the V gene TRBV6-5; D remains unclear. The CDR3 runs 11 residues. V was cut by 6 bases and J by 7 bases, with 9 bases left in between. Germline values: CDR1 MNHEY, CDR2 SVGAGI. The CDR3 here is CASSTEYEAFF. CDR3 sequence (DNA): TGTGCCAGCAGCACAGAGTATGAAGCTTTCTTT.